Shown below are 30 T cell receptor beta chains from a single sample sequenced in a study of cytomegalovirus exposure and HLA in healthy donors (dated by TCRdb to 2016 to 2017). Receptor amplification or capture employed the immunoSEQ multiplex PCR assay. For the multiplex PCR, a mixture combining 60 forward primers for TCR Vbeta segments and 13 reverse primers for TCR Jbeta segments was used. TCRdb retrieved this table from immuneACCESS and kept in-frame rearrangements only. Not all clones are present; in checked studies, unresolved V genes account for under half, and no reason is known for the remainder. Counted in this sample were under 100,000 clones; roughly 70% of them appeared once. The ten largest clones add up to more than 13% of the sample. The sequencing sample was made of PBMCs. The receptors were gathered from a woman aged 50 to 60 in good health and CMV-seropositive.

V is TRBV7-2 and J is TRBJ1-4; D is ambiguous. The CDR3 extends over 14 amino acids. Germline lookup yields CDR1 SGHTA and CDR2 FQGNSA. Deletions cut 1 base from V and 4 bases from J, with 7 bases between. CDR3 bases: TGTGCCAGCAGCTTAGAACAGTATAATGAAAAACTGTTTTTT. Amino acids: CASSLEQYNEKLFF.

The chain joins TRBV6-5 to TRBJ1-2; 7 positions match TRBD1. The CDR3 contains 14 residues. With V trimmed by 6 bases and J by 2 bases, 6 bases remained unmatched. Germline CDR1 and CDR2: MNHEY and SVGAGI. The CDR3 spells CASSRQGQNYGYTF. DNA for the CDR3: TGTGCCAGCAGCCGCCAGGGACAGAACTATGGCTACACCTTC.

This chain joins TRBV6-6 and TRBJ1-2; a possible D gene is TRBD1 (6 bases). The V and J ends lost 0 bases and 6 bases respectively, with 14 bases between them. The CDR3 runs 15 residues. The V gene's germline CDR1 is MNHNY and CDR2 SVGAGI (reference sequence). CDR3 nucleotide sequence: TGTGCCAGCAGTTACTCGGGGGGGCAACGTAATGGCTACACCTTC. It encodes CASSYSGGQRNGYTF.

In its sample, this clone was seen once. This rearrangement joins TRBV28 to TRBJ1-1; D not certain. The germline gives CDR1 MDHEN, CDR2 SYDVKM. This CDR3 is 14 amino acids long. V lost 7 bases and J lost 5, with 17 bases in between. The CDR3 spells CASTPVGSRTEAFF. CDR3 coding DNA: TGTGCCAGCACCCCGGTCGGGTCGCGGACTGAAGCTTTCTTT.

V and J are TRBV29-1 and TRBJ2-7; D unclear. This CDR3 is 12 amino acids long. CDR1 is SQVTM and CDR2 is ANQGSEA in the germline V gene. V was trimmed by 6 bases and J by 0 bases, leaving 9 bases between them. The CDR3 here is CSVALNSYEQYF. The CDR3, as DNA: TGCAGCGTGGCATTAAACTCCTACGAGCAGTACTTC.

The rearrangement links TRBV7-9 to TRBJ1-1; TRBD1 might be the D (5 bases). The CDR3 extends over 14 amino acids. Trimming removed 6 bases from V and 1 base from J, with 12 bases in between. Germline-derived CDR1 and CDR2 are SEHNR and FQNEAQ (reference sequence). CDR3 nucleotide sequence: TGTGCCAGCAGAGCGGTGGGGGGGAACACTGAAGCTTTCTTT. Amino acid sequence: CASRAVGGNTEAFF.

The chain uses TRBV7-2 and TRBJ2-1; D gene unclear. This CDR3 spans 16 amino acids. The germline gives CDR1 SGHTA, CDR2 FQGNSA. The V end lost 4 bases, the J end lost 0 bases, and 13 bases lay between the germline ends. The DNA of the CDR3 is TGTGCCAGCAGCTCCCGTCTTCCTGTCTCCTACAATGAGCAGTTCTTC. Its translation is CASSSRLPVSYNEQFF. Full variable domain (missing parts from reference TRBV7-2 and TRBJ2-1): GAGVSQSPSNKVTEKGKDVELRCDPISGHTALYWYRQSLGQGLEFLIYFQGNSAPDKSGLPSDRFSAERTGGSVSTLTIQRTQQEDSAVYLCASSSRLPVSYNEQFFGPGTRLTVL.

The chain combines TRBV2 with TRBJ1-4; tentatively, D is TRBD1 (5 bases). The V gene lost 2 bases and the J gene lost 2 bases, with 9 bases spanning the gap. Germline-derived CDR1 and CDR2 are SNHLY and FYNNEI. CDR3 length equals 15 residues. The CDR3 DNA reads as TGTGCCAGCAGTGAACTTGGGGGGACTAATGAAAAACTGTTTTTT. This sequence encodes CASSELGGTNEKLFF.

The V call is TRBV4-2, the J call TRBJ2-7; 9 nucleotides agree with TRBD2. The trim removed 2 bases at V and 3 bases at J, leaving 11 bases unmatched. This CDR3 contains 17 residues. Germline V gives CDR1 LGHNA, CDR2 YNFKEQ. CDR3 amino acids: CASSQSPGAGGYYEQYF. CDR3 DNA: TGTGCCAGCAGCCAATCCCCTGGAGCGGGAGGCTACTACGAGCAGTACTTC.

This sequence joins TRBV7-9 and TRBJ2-7; possible D gene TRBD2, 6 bases. Trimming removed 5 bases at V and 3 bases at J, with 20 bases between. Germline assignment: CDR1 SEHNR and CDR2 FQNEAQ (reference sequence). The CDR3 sequence is 16 residues long. The CDR3 protein is CASSPVAGKGYYEQYF. The DNA of the CDR3 is TGTGCCAGCAGCCCCGTTGCGGGGAAAGGATACTACGAGCAGTACTTC.

This rearrangement joins TRBV6-5 to TRBJ2-5, with TRBD1 matching over 8 bases. Germline V gives CDR1 MNHEY, CDR2 SVGAGI. Trimming cost V 2 bases and J 7 bases; bases outside gene matches: 9. The CDR3 has 15 residues. CDR3 sequence reads: CASSYRTGLGRTQYF. The CDR3 DNA reads as TGTGCCAGCAGTTACCGGACAGGGTTGGGGAGGACCCAGTACTTC.

The rearrangement uses TRBV19 and TRBJ2-3; no reliable D call. Germline V gives CDR1 LNHDA, CDR2 SQIVND (reference sequence). With 9 bases removed from V and 5 bases from J, the gap between germline ends came to 15 bases. This CDR3 comprises 13 residues. The CDR3 sequence is CASSPRGVDTQYF. The DNA of the CDR3 is TGTGCCAGCAGCCCCCGAGGCGTAGATACGCAGTATTTT.

J is TRBJ1-3 and V is TRBV10-2; TRBD1 agrees at 7 bases. Per the germline V gene, CDR1 is WSHSY and CDR2 is SAAADI. This CDR3 is built from 16 residues. Unmatched junction bases numbered 5, after V lost 3 bases and J lost 0 bases. The CDR3 is CASSDPTGNSGNTIYF. For the CDR3, the DNA is TGCGCCAGCAGTGACCCGACAGGGAACTCTGGAAACACCATATATTTT.

J is TRBJ2-1 and V is TRBV6-1; 8 bases fit TRBD2. The CDR3 has 17 amino acids. V trimming: 2 bases; J trimming: 0 bases; junction bases outside the gene matches: 6. CDR1 and CDR2 from the germline V gene are MNHNS and SASEGT. The CDR3 region is CASSERRSGSSYNEQFF. As DNA, the CDR3 is TGTGCCAGCAGTGAACGAAGAAGCGGGAGCTCCTACAATGAGCAGTTCTTC.

This chain connects TRBV28 to TRBJ1-2; D unresolved. V was pared by 11 bases and J by 0 bases, with 16 bases between. This CDR3 is 14 amino acids long. In germline, CDR1 is MDHEN, CDR2 SYDVKM. The CDR3 DNA is TGTGCCCTCAGGCCCGGGGTAGCTAACTATGGCTACACCTTC. Translation: CALRPGVANYGYTF.

The V and J genes are TRBV9 and TRBJ2-3, with D perhaps assigned TRBD1 or TRBD2 (5 bases each). Per the germline V gene, CDR1 is SGDLS and CDR2 is YYNGEE. Between the trimmed V and J ends, which lost 4 bases and 6 bases, there was a span of 9 bases. The CDR3 length is 12 residues. As DNA, the CDR3 is TGTGCCAGCAGCCTAGAGGGGGATACGCAGTATTTT. This translates into CASSLEGDTQYF.

This clone was recorded only once. V usage is TRBV5-6 and J usage is TRBJ2-7, with D possibly being TRBD1 (5 bases). Germline values: CDR1 SGHDT, CDR2 YYEEEE. The CDR3 consists of 14 residues. V was shortened by 4 bases and J by 0 bases, with 11 bases between the two germline ends. The CDR3 DNA follows: TGTGCCAGCAGCCGAGACAGTTTCTCCTACGAGCAGTACTTC. It is translated as CASSRDSFSYEQYF.

This clone was detected a few times. The chain couples TRBV27 to TRBJ2-7, with 12 bases identical to TRBD2. V trimming: 2 bases; J trimming: 0 bases; junction bases outside the gene matches: 8. Germline values: CDR1 MNHEY, CDR2 SMNVEV (reference sequence). The CDR3 has 18 amino acids. The CDR3 loop reads CASSLTSGRTPLSYEQYF. CDR3 in DNA: TGTGCCAGCAGTTTAACTAGCGGGAGGACTCCCCTCTCCTACGAGCAGTACTTC.

The chain carries TRBV4-1 and TRBJ2-2; TRBD2 matches 9 bases. CDR3 length: 17 residues. The V segment lost 3 bases and the J segment 6 bases; nucleotides outside the gene matches: 11. CDR1 and CDR2 (germline): MGHRA, YSYEKL. For the CDR3, the DNA is TGCGCCAGCAGCCAGAGGTTATCTAGCGGGAAGTCCGGGGAGCTGTTTTTT. Protein product: CASSQRLSSGKSGELFF.

The CDR3 reads CASSPRQGLETQYF. Here the CDR3 DNA reads TGTGCCAGTAGTCCCCGACAGGGGCTAGAGACCCAGTACTTC. This sequence joins TRBV19 and TRBJ2-5; TRBD1 aligns across 8 bases. The CDR3 runs 14 residues. Germline V gene data show CDR1 as LNHDA and CDR2 as SQIVND (reference sequence). J gave up 4 bases and V 5 bases, and 6 bases lay outside the gene matches.

This clone showed up just a few times. The rearrangement uses TRBV11-2 and TRBJ2-5, with 13 bases that match TRBD2. CDR3 length: 17 residues. The germline V gene encodes CDR1 SGHAT and CDR2 FQNNGV. V was pared by 5 bases and J by 5 bases, with 11 bases of the junction left unmatched. The chain's CDR3 is CASSTTGLAGARETQYF. For the CDR3, the DNA is TGTGCCAGCAGCACTACAGGACTAGCGGGGGCCCGGGAGACCCAGTACTTC.

This chain links TRBV2 with TRBJ1-2; TRBD1 aligns across 8 bases. The V segment lost 3 bases and the J segment 4 bases; nucleotides outside the gene matches: 10. CDR1 is SNHLY, CDR2 FYNNEI, per germline. This CDR3 spans 16 amino acids. The CDR3 nucleotides are TGTGCCAGCAGTGAGCTATCAGGGGGCGCAAGCTATGGCTACACCTTC. As protein: CASSELSGGASYGYTF.

In this sample, this clone turned up once. This rearrangement joins TRBV7-2 to TRBJ2-3, with TRBD1 matching over 7 bases. V lost 5 bases, J lost 0 bases, and 8 bases stayed unmatched. This CDR3 is 16 amino acids long. Germline V lookup: CDR1 SGHTA, CDR2 FQGNSA. The CDR3 loop reads CASSREGQPSTDTQYF. CDR3 DNA sequence: TGTGCCAGCAGCCGAGAGGGACAGCCGAGCACAGATACGCAGTATTTT.

This clone was detected only a few times. The chain recombines TRBV7-2 with TRBJ1-2; TRBD1 agrees at 8 bases. From germline, CDR1 is SGHTA and CDR2 FQGNSA. V shed 5 bases, J shed 4 bases, and the junction held 9 bases outside the gene matches. The CDR3 sequence is 15 residues long. Written as DNA, the CDR3 is TGTGCCAGCAGCCCCTCAGGCAGGGGGCCCTATGGCTACACCTTC. It encodes CASSPSGRGPYGYTF.

This clone has more than one count but fewer than ten. The chain has TRBV28 and TRBJ2-1; the match to TRBD2 covers 11 bases. Germline loops: CDR1 MDHEN, CDR2 SYDVKM. This CDR3 has 13 amino acids. V lost 5 bases to trimming and J lost 15 bases; unmatched junction nucleotides: 9. As DNA, the CDR3 is TGTGCCAGCAGTGAACTAGCGGGAGAATCGTTGTTCTTC. It is translated as CASSELAGESLFF.

J is TRBJ2-4 and V is TRBV5-4, with TRBD1 identical over 12 bases. CDR1 and CDR2 (germline): SGHNT, YYREEE (reference sequence). V gave up 4 bases and J gave up 7 bases; unmatched junction bases: 12. CDR3 length equals 17 residues. The CDR3 here is CASSPGGTGGFSNIQYF. For the CDR3, the DNA is TGTGCCAGCAGCCCGGGCGGGACAGGGGGCTTCTCGAACATTCAGTACTTC.

The chain couples TRBV19 to TRBJ1-2, with 7 bases fitting TRBD1. The CDR3 totals 16 residues. Germline-derived CDR1 and CDR2 are LNHDA and SQIVND (reference sequence). V lost 6 bases and J lost 1; bases outside the gene matches: 11. The CDR3 DNA follows: TGTGCCAGTAGCCTCCCTGACAGGGCGATTAACTATGGCTACACCTTC. Amino acids: CASSLPDRAINYGYTF.

The rearrangement joins TRBV5-8 to TRBJ1-4; 9 nucleotides align to TRBD1. The CDR3 runs 14 residues. V was pared by 4 bases and J by 8 bases, with 6 bases of the junction left unmatched. The V gene's germline CDR1 is SGHTS and CDR2 YDEGEE. CDR3 sequence (DNA): TGTGCCAGCAGCCAGGGACAGGGTGGGGAAAAACTGTTTTTT. Translation gives CASSQGQGGEKLFF.

The gene calls are TRBV7-7 and TRBJ2-3; 9 bases line up with TRBD1. The germline V gene encodes CDR1 SSHAT and CDR2 FNYEAQ (reference sequence). V lost 5 bases and J lost 4; bases outside the gene matches: 4. This CDR3 region has 14 residues. The chain's CDR3 is CASSRQGVSDTQYF. The CDR3 DNA reads TGTGCCAGCAGCCGACAGGGGGTCTCAGATACGCAGTATTTT.

The genes are TRBV28 and TRBJ1-4, with D possibly matching TRBD1 (5 bases). Germline V CDR1 and CDR2: MDHEN, SYDVKM. This CDR3 has 15 amino acids. Between the trimmed V and J ends, which lost 2 bases and 8 bases, there was a span of 15 bases. CDR3 nucleotides: TGTGCCAGCAGTTTAGGAAAGGTCTCAGGGGAAAAACTGTTTTTT. Protein sequence: CASSLGKVSGEKLFF.